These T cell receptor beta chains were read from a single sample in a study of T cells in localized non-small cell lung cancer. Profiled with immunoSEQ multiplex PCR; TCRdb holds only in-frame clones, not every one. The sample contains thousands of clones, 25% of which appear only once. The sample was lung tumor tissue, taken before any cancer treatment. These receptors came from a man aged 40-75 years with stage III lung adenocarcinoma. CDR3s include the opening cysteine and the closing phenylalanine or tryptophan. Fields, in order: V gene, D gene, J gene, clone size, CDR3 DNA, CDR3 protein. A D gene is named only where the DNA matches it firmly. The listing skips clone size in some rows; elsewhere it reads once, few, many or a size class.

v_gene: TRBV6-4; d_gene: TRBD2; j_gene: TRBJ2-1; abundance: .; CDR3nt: TGTGCCATCAACGGACTAGACCACAATGAGCAGTTCTTC; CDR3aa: CAINGLDHNEQFF
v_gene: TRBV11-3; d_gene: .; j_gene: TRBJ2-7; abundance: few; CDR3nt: TGTGCCAGCAGCCCCCAGTTTAGCTCCTACGAGCAGTACTTC; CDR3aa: CASSPQFSSYEQYF
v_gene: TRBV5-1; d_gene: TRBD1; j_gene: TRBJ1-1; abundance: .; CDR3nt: TGCGCCAGCAGCTCCGCAGGGGGCTGGATGAACACTGAAGCTTTCTTT; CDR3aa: CASSSAGGWMNTEAFF
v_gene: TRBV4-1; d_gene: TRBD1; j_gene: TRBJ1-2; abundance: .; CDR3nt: TGCGCCAGCAGCCAAGATAGGACAGGGAGGAGCTATGGCTACACCTTC; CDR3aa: CASSQDRTGRSYGYTF
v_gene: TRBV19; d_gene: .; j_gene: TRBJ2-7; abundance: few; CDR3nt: TGTGCCAGTAGGTCAGGGGGAGGCTACGAGCAGTACTTC; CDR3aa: CASRSGGGYEQYF
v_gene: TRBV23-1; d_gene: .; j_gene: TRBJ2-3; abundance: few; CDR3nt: TGCGCCAGCAGCCTACAGGGAGGAGATACGCAGTATTTT; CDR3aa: CASSLQGGDTQYF
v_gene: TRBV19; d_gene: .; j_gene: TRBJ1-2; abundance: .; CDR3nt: TGTGCCAGTAGTTTAGCTCAAAACTATGGCTACACCTTC; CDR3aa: CASSLAQNYGYTF
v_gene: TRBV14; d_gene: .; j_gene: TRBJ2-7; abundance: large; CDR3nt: TGTGCCAGCAGCCAGGGAGAGATCTACGAGCAGTACTTC; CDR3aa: CASSQGEIYEQYF
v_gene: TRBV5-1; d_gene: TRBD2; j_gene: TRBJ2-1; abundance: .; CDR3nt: TGCGCCAGCAGCCGGGGGGATACCTACAATGAGCAGTTCTTC; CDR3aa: CASSRGDTYNEQFF
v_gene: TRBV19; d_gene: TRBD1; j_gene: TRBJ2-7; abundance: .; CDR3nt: TGTGCCAGTAGACGGGACAGCCTATCCTACGAGCAGTACTTC; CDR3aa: CASRRDSLSYEQYF
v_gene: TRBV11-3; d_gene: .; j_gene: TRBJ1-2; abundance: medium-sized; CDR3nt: TGTGCCAGCAGCTTAGGGGCAGGGAGTAACTATGGCTACACCTTC; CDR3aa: CASSLGAGSNYGYTF
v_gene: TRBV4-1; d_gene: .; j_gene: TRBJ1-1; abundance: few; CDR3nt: TGCGCCAGCAGCCAGGGACCTTATGAAGCTTTCTTT; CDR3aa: CASSQGPYEAFF
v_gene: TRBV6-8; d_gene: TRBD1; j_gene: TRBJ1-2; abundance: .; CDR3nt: TGTGCCAGCAGTTACTCGAGACAGGGGAGTTACTATGGCTACACCTTC; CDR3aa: CASSYSRQGSYYGYTF
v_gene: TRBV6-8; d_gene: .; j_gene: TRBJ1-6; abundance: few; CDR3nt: TGTGCCAGCAGGCCGGACAGAAGAAATAATTCACCCCTCCACTTT; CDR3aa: CASRPDRRNNSPLHF
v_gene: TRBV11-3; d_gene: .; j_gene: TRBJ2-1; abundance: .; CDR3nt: TGTGCCAGCAGCTCCACCATCACGGTTAGGGAAGGGGGTGAGCAGTTCTTC; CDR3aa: CASSSTITVREGGEQFF
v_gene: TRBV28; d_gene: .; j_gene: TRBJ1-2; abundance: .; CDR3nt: TGTGCCAGCAGTTCTCCAGGCAGGAGGTCCAACTATGGCTACACCTTC; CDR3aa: CASSSPGRRSNYGYTF
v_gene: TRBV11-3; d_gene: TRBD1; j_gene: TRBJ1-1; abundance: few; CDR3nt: TGTGCCAGCAGCTCCCGGGACAGGAGGAACACTGAAGCTTTCTTT; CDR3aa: CASSSRDRRNTEAFF
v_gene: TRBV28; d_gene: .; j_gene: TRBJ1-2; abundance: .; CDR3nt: TGTGCCAGCAGTTTAGGGTCCGTCAGCACCCATGGCTACACCTTC; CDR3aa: CASSLGSVSTHGYTF
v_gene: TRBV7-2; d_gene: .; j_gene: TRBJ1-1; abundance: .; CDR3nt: TGTGCCAGCAGCCCCTTACAGGGCACTGAAGCTTTCTTT; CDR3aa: CASSPLQGTEAFF
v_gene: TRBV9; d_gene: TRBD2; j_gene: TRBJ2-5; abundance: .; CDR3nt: TGTGCCAGCAGCCTCGGACTAGCGGGGTTACAAGAGACCCAGTACTTC; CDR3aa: CASSLGLAGLQETQYF
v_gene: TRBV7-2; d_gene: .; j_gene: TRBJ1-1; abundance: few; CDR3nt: TGTGCCAGCAGCTATCAATTGAACACTGAAGCTTTCTTT; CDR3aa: CASSYQLNTEAFF
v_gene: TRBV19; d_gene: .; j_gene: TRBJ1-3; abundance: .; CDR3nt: TGTGCCAGTAGTATCTCGGCGGACGGAAACACCATATATTTT; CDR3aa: CASSISADGNTIYF
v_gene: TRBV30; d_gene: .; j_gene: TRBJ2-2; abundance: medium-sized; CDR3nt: TGTGCCTGGACCACAACTTTGACAGCGAACACCGGGGAGCTGTTTTTT; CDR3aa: CAWTTTLTANTGELFF
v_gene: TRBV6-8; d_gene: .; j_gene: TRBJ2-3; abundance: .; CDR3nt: TGTGCCAGCAGGAATCCGGACACGTCGAAGGGTACGCAGTATTTT; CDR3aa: CASRNPDTSKGTQYF
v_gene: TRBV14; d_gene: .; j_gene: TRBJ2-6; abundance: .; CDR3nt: TGTGCCAGCAGCCAAGGGGGCTACTCTGGGGCCAACGTCCTGACTTTC; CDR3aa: CASSQGGYSGANVLTF
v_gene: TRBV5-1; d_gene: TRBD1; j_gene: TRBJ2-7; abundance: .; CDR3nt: TGCGCCAGCAGCTATACAGGGGGTTCCTACGAGCAGTACTTC; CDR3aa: CASSYTGGSYEQYF
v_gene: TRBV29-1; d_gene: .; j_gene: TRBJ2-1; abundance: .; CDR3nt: TGCAGCGTATCCAGGGAAAATTCCCATGAGCAGTTCTTC; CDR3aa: CSVSRENSHEQFF
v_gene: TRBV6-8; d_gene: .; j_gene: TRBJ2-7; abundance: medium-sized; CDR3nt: TGTGCCAGCAGTTATCGAGAGGACTCCTACGAGCAGTACTTC; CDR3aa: CASSYREDSYEQYF
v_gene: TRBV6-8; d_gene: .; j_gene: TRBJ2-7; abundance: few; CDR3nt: TGTGCCAGCAGTAGACAGGTGAGCTCCTACGAGCAGTACTTC; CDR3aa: CASSRQVSSYEQYF
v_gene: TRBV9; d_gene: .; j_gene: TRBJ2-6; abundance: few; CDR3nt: TGTGCCAGCAGCGGCGACAACTGGCTAGGCGGGGCCAACGTCCTGACTTTC; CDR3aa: CASSGDNWLGGANVLTF
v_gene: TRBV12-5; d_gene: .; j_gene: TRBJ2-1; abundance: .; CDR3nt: TGTGCTAGTGGTCCCCCTGGGACTTCGCAGTTCTTC; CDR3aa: CASGPPGTSQFF
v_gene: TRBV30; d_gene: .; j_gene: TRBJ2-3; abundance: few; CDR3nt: TGTGCCTGGAGTCTAGGGGATACGCAGTATTTT; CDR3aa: CAWSLGDTQYF
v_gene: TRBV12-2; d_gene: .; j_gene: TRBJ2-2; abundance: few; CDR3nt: TGTGCCATCCCAGGGGCCTCCACTACCGGGGAGCTGTTTTTT; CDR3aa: CAIPGASTTGELFF
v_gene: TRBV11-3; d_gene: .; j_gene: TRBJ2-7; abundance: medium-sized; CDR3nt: TGTGCCAGCAGCTCCCCCGGACAGAACTACGAGCAGTACTTC; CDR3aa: CASSSPGQNYEQYF
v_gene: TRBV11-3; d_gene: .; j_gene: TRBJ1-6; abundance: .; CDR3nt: TGTGCCAGCAGCTTAAGGCCGAGGAGCTCCTATAATTCACCCCTCCACTTT; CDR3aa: CASSLRPRSSYNSPLHF
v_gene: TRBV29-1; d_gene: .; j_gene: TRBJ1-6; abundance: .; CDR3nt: TGCAGCGTTGAAGACAGGGTAAGTCCCCATTCACCCCTCCACTTT; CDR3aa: CSVEDRVSPHSPLHF
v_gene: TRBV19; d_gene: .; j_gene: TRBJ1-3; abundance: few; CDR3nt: TGTGCCAGTAGTATTCTCGGGTACGGAAACACCATATATTTT; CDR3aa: CASSILGYGNTIYF
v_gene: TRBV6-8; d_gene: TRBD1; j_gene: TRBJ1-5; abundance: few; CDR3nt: TGTGCCAGCGCTGACAGGGGTACTCAGCCCCAGCATTTT; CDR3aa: CASADRGTQPQHF
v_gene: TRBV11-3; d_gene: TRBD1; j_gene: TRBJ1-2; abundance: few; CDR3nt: TGTGCCAGCAGCCCCCGCCGGGACAGGGGGCCTGACACCTTC; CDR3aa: CASSPRRDRGPDTF
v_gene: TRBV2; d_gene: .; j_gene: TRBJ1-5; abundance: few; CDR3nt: TGTGCCAGCAGTCCCCAAGGGGGAAGAAGCAATCAGCCCCAGCATTTT; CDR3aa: CASSPQGGRSNQPQHF
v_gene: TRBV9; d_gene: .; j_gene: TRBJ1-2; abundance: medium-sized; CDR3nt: TGTGCCAGCAGCCCCTTTGGGGGAGACTATGGCTACACCTTC; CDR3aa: CASSPFGGDYGYTF
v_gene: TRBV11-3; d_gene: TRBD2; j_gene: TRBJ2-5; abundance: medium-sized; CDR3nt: TGTGCCAGCAGCTTGGGGGAGGGGCTGCAAGAGACCCAGTACTTC; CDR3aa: CASSLGEGLQETQYF
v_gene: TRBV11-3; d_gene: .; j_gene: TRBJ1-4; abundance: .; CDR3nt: TGTGCCAGCAGCTTGTTGGGGGCGAGTGGTGAAAAACTGTTTTTT; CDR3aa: CASSLLGASGEKLFF